Following are 9 T cell receptor beta chains from one sample sequenced in a study of blood T cells in healthy people across ages. PCR was performed a second time for roughly 7 to 11 cycles using a sample-barcoded 5' primer and a J-beta primer mix. Via MiXCR, TCRdb re-called the 5' RACE reads, giving one row per CDR3 protein. The table records about 750,000 distinct CDR3 sequences, roughly 50% of them present only once. Sequenced sample: blood. The receptors derive from an elderly man in good health.

The rearrangement links TRBV3-1 to TRBJ1-5; possible D gene TRBD1, 5 bases. Germline V CDR1 and CDR2: LGHDT, YNNKEL (reference sequence). The V end was cut by 4 bases, the J end by 3 bases, with 10 bases between. This CDR3 region has 14 residues. The CDR3 DNA follows: TGTGCCAGCAGCCTAGACAGCACCAATCAGCCCCAGCATTTT. Translating gives CASSLDSTNQPQHF.

The gene calls are TRBV5-6 and TRBJ1-4; the D is unclear. The germline V and J ends were trimmed by 4 bases and 0 bases, with 13 bases remaining between them. Germline-derived CDR1 and CDR2 are SGHDT and YYEEEE. This CDR3 region has 16 residues. The CDR3: CASSPRPSPTNEKLFF. The CDR3, as DNA: TGTGCCAGCAGCCCTCGGCCCTCCCCAACTAATGAAAAACTGTTTTTT.

The chain joins TRBV14 to TRBJ2-4; D call uncertain. The last part of the DNA fits TRBJ2-7 better; the J call may be wrong. The CDR3 has 11 residues. Germline lookup yields CDR1 SGHDN and CDR2 FVKESK. For the CDR3, the DNA is TGTGCCAGCAGCCAAATCGACGAGCAGTACTTC. Amino acid sequence: CASSQIDEQYF.

The chain joins TRBV10-3 to TRBJ2-3, with 9 bases fitting TRBD2. This CDR3 comprises 14 residues. V lost 8 bases, J lost 0 bases, and 3 bases stayed unmatched. Germline CDR1 reads ENHRY; CDR2 reads SYGVKD. The CDR3 sequence: CAIATSGSTDTQYF. CDR3 DNA sequence: TGTGCCATCGCGACTAGCGGTAGCACAGATACGCAGTATTTT.

This chain uses TRBV11-2 with TRBJ2-3; a possible D gene is TRBD2 (5 bases). Trimming shortened V by 6 bases and J by 14 bases, and 27 bases separated the two germline ends. CDR1 SGHAT and CDR2 FQNNGV come from the germline V gene. The CDR3 is 15 residues long. This CDR3 reads CASRAGVADHRYAYF. The CDR3 bases are TGTGCCAGCAGGGCCGGGGTTGCGGATCACAGATACGCGTATTTT.

The table lists this clonotype with a few counts. The genes are TRBV5-1 and TRBJ2-7; D unclear. The CDR3 loop spans 13 amino acids. CDR1 and CDR2 (germline): SGHRS, YFSETQ. V lost 3 bases, J lost 6 bases, and 13 bases lay in between. The CDR3 sequence is CASSYSSRGEQYF. CDR3 in DNA: TGCGCCAGCAGCTACTCCTCTAGAGGCGAGCAGTACTTC.

The V and J genes are TRBV12-3 or TRBV12-4 and TRBJ2-3; no clear D gene. This CDR3 contains 12 residues. V shed 8 bases and J shed 14 bases, with 20 bases lying between them. This CDR3 reads CASGMDHRYAYF. For the CDR3, the DNA is TGTGCCAGCGGGATGGATCACAGATACGCGTATTTT.

Concerning this clonotype itself: Just one base apart from a much larger clone, this may be a read error. CDR3 bases: TGTGTCATCAGTAAAGGACTAGCGGGCGAGACCCAGTACTTC. Residues: CVISKGLAGETQYF. The chain recombines TRBV10-3 with TRBJ2-5, with TRBD2 matching over 11 bases. The CDR3 contains 14 residues. Germline V gene lookup returns CDR1 ENHRY and CDR2 SYGVKD.

The chain recombines TRBV7-8 with TRBJ2-3, with a tentative D call TRBD2 (6 bases). This CDR3 is 14 amino acids long. The V and J ends lost 0 bases and 5 bases respectively, with 9 bases between them. The germline V gene encodes CDR1 SGHVS and CDR2 FQNEAQ. Here the CDR3 reads CASSLAGGEDTQYF. The CDR3 nucleotides read TGTGCCAGCAGCTTAGCGGGAGGTGAAGATACGCAGTATTTT.